Shown below are 9 T cell receptor beta chains from a single sample sequenced in a study of chemoradiotherapy in HPV16-positive cancers. Sequencing used immunoSEQ multiplex PCR; TCRdb keeps in-frame clones, though not all of them. The data show roughly 20,000 clones, with roughly 82% seen just once and about 4% held by the top ten. The material was blood, obtained from a patient who underwent chemoradiotherapy. The receptor source for this set is a human donor with HPV-associated anogenital cancer.

The chain combines TRBV5-4 with TRBJ1-1; 9 bases map to TRBD1. Trimming removed 3 bases from V and 3 bases from J; junction bases left unmatched: 6. In germline, CDR1 is SGHNT, CDR2 YYREEE (reference sequence). This CDR3 spans 15 amino acids. CDR3 in amino acids: CASSSGDRADTEAFF. The CDR3 DNA reads as TGTGCCAGCAGCTCGGGGGACAGGGCTGACACTGAAGCTTTCTTT. Full variable domain (outside the CDR3, taken from reference TRBV5-4 and TRBJ1-1): ETGVTQSPTHLIKTRGQQVTLRCSSQSGHNTVSWYQQALGQGPQFIFQYYREEENGRGNFPPRFSGLQFPNYSSELNVNALELDDSALYLCASSSGDRADTEAFFGQGTRLTVV.

The chain joins TRBV27 to TRBJ1-1; D uncertain. This CDR3 region has 13 residues. The V gene lost 3 bases and the J gene lost 5 bases, with 10 bases spanning the gap. Per the germline V gene, CDR1 is MNHEY and CDR2 is SMNVEV (reference sequence). The chain's CDR3 is CASSFSGGTEAFF. The CDR3 DNA reads as TGTGCCAGCAGTTTCTCGGGCGGGACTGAAGCTTTCTTT.

V is TRBV19 and J is TRBJ1-5; D perhaps matches TRBD1 (5 bases). The CDR3 covers 16 residues. Looked up from germline, CDR1 is LNHDA and CDR2 is SQIVND (reference sequence). V was trimmed by 0 bases and J by 0 bases, leaving 9 bases between them. The chain's CDR3 is CASSIETGHSNQPQHF. CDR3 nucleotides: TGTGCCAGTAGTATAGAAACAGGCCATAGCAATCAGCCCCAGCATTTT.

The chain links TRBV7-9 to TRBJ2-7, with TRBD2 matching 15 bases. The CDR3 spans 15 residues. The V gene end was trimmed by 5 bases and the J gene end by 4 bases; junction bases not matched to a gene: 3. Looked up from germline, CDR1 is SEHNR and CDR2 is FQNEAQ (reference sequence). The CDR3 bases are TGTGCCAGCAGCGCGGGACTAGCGGGGGGTTACGAGCAGTACTTC. Protein product: CASSAGLAGGYEQYF.

This chain links TRBV2 with TRBJ1-1; D possibly corresponds to TRBD1 (5 bases). Germline V gene sequence: CDR1 SNHLY, CDR2 FYNNEI. Trimming removed 6 bases at V and 7 bases at J, with 9 bases between. The CDR3 covers 11 residues. As DNA, the CDR3 is TGTGCCAGCAGGCCGGGACGTGAAGCTTTCTTT. It codes for CASRPGREAFF.

The chain combines TRBV7-2 with TRBJ1-1; D possibly corresponds to TRBD1 (5 bases). Germline V gene data show CDR1 as SGHTA and CDR2 as FQGNSA. This CDR3 has 15 amino acids. The V end lost 5 bases, the J end lost 1 base, and 14 bases lay between the germline ends. The CDR3 DNA follows: TGTGCCAGCAGCCCTAGAGGGGCTGGGAACACTGAAGCTTTCTTT. This sequence encodes CASSPRGAGNTEAFF.

The V and J genes are TRBV2 and TRBJ1-3, with a tentative D call TRBD1 (5 bases). From germline, CDR1 is SNHLY and CDR2 FYNNEI. Deletions cut 5 bases from V and 0 bases from J, with 11 bases between. CDR3 length: 15 amino acids. CDR3 coding DNA: TGTGCCAGCAGTAAAGGGGTCCTCTCTGGAAACACCATATATTTT. This encodes CASSKGVLSGNTIYF.

The genes are TRBV27 and TRBJ1-2, with TRBD1 identical over 10 bases. The length of the CDR3 is 17 residues. The germline gives CDR1 MNHEY, CDR2 SMNVEV (reference sequence). J gave up 8 bases and V 6 bases, and 18 bases lay outside the gene matches. The CDR3: CASRQGSGTGASEGYTF. The DNA of the CDR3 is TGTGCCAGCAGACAAGGATCAGGGACAGGGGCGTCGGAGGGCTACACCTTC.

The V gene is TRBV7-9, the J gene TRBJ2-5, with TRBD1 matching 9 bases. The V gene's germline CDR1 is SEHNR and CDR2 FQNEAQ (reference sequence). The CDR3 consists of 14 residues. Unmatched junction bases numbered 11, after V lost 8 bases and J lost 7 bases. The CDR3 DNA follows: TGTGCCAGCGACGGGGGGACAGGGTTTGGGACCCAGTACTTC. The encoded protein is CASDGGTGFGTQYF.